This passage covers 28 T cell receptor beta chains from one sample sequenced in a study of blood T cell repertoires in COVID-19. The table came from immunoSEQ multiplex PCR; TCRdb's copy has only in-frame clones and leaves some out. The table lists about 200,000 clones, 70% to 90% of them singletons. The material sequenced was PBMCs or T cells enriched from blood (not recorded which). These receptors came from a man younger than 45 who had recovered from COVID-19.

The V and J genes are TRBV19 and TRBJ1-2; 10 bases fit TRBD1. Germline lookup yields CDR1 LNHDA and CDR2 SQIVND (reference sequence). J was trimmed by 1 base and V by 7 bases; bases with no gene match: 12. There are 17 residues in the CDR3. The CDR3 region is CASIPESWTGGNYGYTF. The DNA for the CDR3 is TGTGCCAGTATTCCCGAATCCTGGACAGGGGGTAACTATGGCTACACCTTC.

In its sample, this clone was seen once. V usage is TRBV30 and J usage is TRBJ1-4, with 10 bases lining up with TRBD1. In germline, CDR1 is GTSNPN, CDR2 SVGIG (reference sequence). This CDR3 spans 15 amino acids. With 3 bases clipped from V and 4 bases from J, the junction kept 5 bases outside the gene matches. The CDR3: CAWSTGTGVNEKLFF. DNA of the CDR3: TGTGCCTGGAGCACCGGGACAGGGGTTAATGAAAAACTGTTTTTT.

This clone was seen just once. The rearrangement joins TRBV30 to TRBJ1-6, with D unresolved. The V end lost 0 bases, the J end lost 5 bases, and 11 bases lay between the germline ends. This CDR3 is 15 amino acids long. The germline gives CDR1 GTSNPN, CDR2 SVGIG (reference sequence). This CDR3 is CAWSVQQQNNSPLHF. CDR3 sequence (DNA): TGTGCCTGGAGTGTGCAACAGCAAAATAATTCACCCCTCCACTTT.

V gene TRBV28 combines with J gene TRBJ1-2; 7 nucleotides match TRBD1. Germline V CDR1 and CDR2: MDHEN, SYDVKM. Germline trimming cut 6 bases from V and 4 bases from J; bases unmatched to any gene: 2. The CDR3 contains 12 residues. CDR3 amino acids: CASSGTVYGYTF. The CDR3 bases are TGTGCCAGCAGCGGGACAGTCTATGGCTACACCTTC.

The CDR3, as DNA: TGTGCCACCAGTGAGAACAGCCTTTTCGCTACGCAGTATTTT. The encoded protein is CATSENSLFATQYF. V gene TRBV24-1 combines with J gene TRBJ2-3; D call uncertain. The ends were cut back, 4 bases at V and 8 bases at J, with 15 bases in the middle. The CDR3 is 14 residues long. In germline, CDR1 is KGHDR, CDR2 SFDVKD.

The CDR3 region is CASSVGVRGAYEQYF. CDR3 sequence (DNA): TGTGCCAGCAGCGTAGGAGTACGGGGGGCCTACGAGCAGTACTTC. The chain is built from TRBV9 and TRBJ2-7, with 7 positions matching TRBD2. Per germline, CDR1 SGDLS and CDR2 YYNGEE. The CDR3 loop spans 15 amino acids. V gave up 0 bases and J gave up 2 bases; unmatched junction bases: 5.

The chain combines TRBV9 with TRBJ1-1, with 7 nucleotides matching TRBD1. The J segment lost 1 base and the V segment lost 4 bases, leaving 4 bases of the junction unmatched. The CDR3 is 14 residues long. CDR1 and CDR2 (germline): SGDLS, YYNGEE. CDR3: CASSITGANTEAFF. CDR3 sequence (DNA): TGTGCCAGCAGCATAACAGGGGCGAACACTGAAGCTTTCTTT.

The rearrangement links TRBV28 to TRBJ2-7; TRBD2 is a possible D gene (5 bases). Germline-derived CDR1 and CDR2 are MDHEN and SYDVKM. The V end lost 3 bases, the J end lost 6 bases, and 12 bases lay between the germline ends. This CDR3 is 13 amino acids long. The CDR3 sequence is CASSLVSSSEQYF. DNA for the CDR3: TGTGCCAGCAGTTTGGTTTCTAGCAGCGAGCAGTACTTC. The full variable domain, rest sourced from reference TRBV28 and TRBJ2-7, is DVKVTQSSRYLVKRTGEKVFLECVQDMDHENMFWYRQDPGLGLRLIYFSYDVKMKEKGDIPEGYSVSREKKERFSLILESASTNQTSMYLCASSLVSSSEQYFGPGTRLTVT.

Of note for this clone: A junction boundary mismatches the germline segment, possibly from a read error. The chain carries TRBV7-7 and TRBJ2-1, with 7 bases aligning to TRBD2. CDR1 and CDR2 from the germline V gene are SSHAT and FNYEAQ (reference sequence). The CDR3 is 13 amino acids. The CDR3 nucleotides read TGTGCTAGCAGCCCTTTGGGGGGGACTGAGCAGTTCTTC. Its protein is CASSPLGGTEQFF. The full variable domain, its missing parts supplied by reference TRBV7-7 and TRBJ2-1, is GAGVSQSPRYKVTKRGQDVTLRCDPISSHATLYWYQQALGQGPEFLTYFNYEAQPDKSGLPSDRFSAERPEGSISTLTIQRTEQRDSAMYRCASSPLGGTEQFFGPGTRLTVL.

DNA of the CDR3: TGTGCCAGCAGCTTATACGGAGTGATATGGGCCTACGAGCAGTACTTC. It yields the protein CASSLYGVIWAYEQYF. The chain combines TRBV7-2 with TRBJ2-7; D is uncertain. Germline V gives CDR1 SGHTA, CDR2 FQGNSA. The CDR3 has 16 amino acids. V was pared by 2 bases and J by 2 bases, with 16 bases between.

V usage is TRBV19 and J usage is TRBJ1-1; possibly TRBD1 for D (6 bases). Germline V gene data show CDR1 as LNHDA and CDR2 as SQIVND (reference sequence). The CDR3 extends over 20 amino acids. The ends were cut back, 0 bases at V and 6 bases at J, with 29 bases in the middle. CDR3 region: CASSIDSPLWGPGFVAEAFF. As DNA, the CDR3 is TGTGCCAGTAGTATAGATTCTCCCTTGTGGGGGCCGGGATTTGTGGCTGAAGCTTTCTTT.

V is TRBV12-3 or TRBV12-4 and J is TRBJ2-7, with D uncertain. The CDR3 sequence is 12 residues long. The V gene lost 6 bases and the J gene lost 4 bases, with 10 bases spanning the gap. The CDR3 sequence is CASSRLDYEQYF. In DNA form, the CDR3 reads TGTGCCAGCAGCCGACTGGATTACGAGCAGTACTTC.

This clone has more than one count but fewer than ten. This chain joins TRBV14 and TRBJ2-7; D is possibly TRBD2 (6 bases). The CDR3 totals 15 residues. Germline CDR1 SGHDN, CDR2 FVKESK. V lost 4 bases, J lost 3 bases, and 16 bases lay in between. CDR3 coding DNA: TGTGCCAGCAGCCCTCTTAGCGGAGGCAGCTACGAGCAGTACTTC. It is translated as CASSPLSGGSYEQYF.

The genes are TRBV25-1 and TRBJ2-1, with TRBD2 as a possible D gene (5 bases). The CDR3 is 12 residues long. The germline V gene encodes CDR1 MGHDK and CDR2 SYGVNS. V was pared by 6 bases and J by 8 bases, with 11 bases between. In DNA, the CDR3 is TGTGCCAGCAGCTGGGAGAGTTATGAGCAGTTCTTC. This codes for CASSWESYEQFF.

The chain links TRBV6-5 to TRBJ2-7, with D possibly matching TRBD1 (6 bases). Germline V gives CDR1 MNHEY, CDR2 SVGAGI. The CDR3 length is 13 residues. V was shortened by 2 bases and J by 3 bases, with 8 bases between the two germline ends. The CDR3 region is CASSYNRDYEQYF. CDR3 nucleotide sequence: TGTGCCAGCAGTTACAACAGGGACTACGAGCAGTACTTC.

This clone was seen a single time. This chain connects TRBV5-1 to TRBJ2-5, with TRBD1 matching over 8 bases. There are 15 residues in the CDR3. V was clipped by 0 bases and J by 3 bases; unmatched bases: 4. Germline V gives CDR1 SGHRS, CDR2 YFSETQ. The CDR3 nucleotides are TGCGCCAGCAGCTTGGCAGACAGGGGTGAAGAGACCCAGTACTTC. This codes for CASSLADRGEETQYF. Based on the CDR3 plus reference TRBV5-1 and TRBJ2-5, the full variable domain is KAGVTQTPRYLIKTRGQQVTLSCSPISGHRSVSWYQQTPGQGLQFLFEYFSETQRNKGNFPGRFSGRQFSNSRSEMNVSTLELGDSALYLCASSLADRGEETQYFGPGTRLLVL.

The chain recombines TRBV28 with TRBJ1-2, with TRBD1 identical over 7 bases. From germline, CDR1 is MDHEN and CDR2 SYDVKM. J gave up 2 bases and V 5 bases, and 20 bases lay outside the gene matches. This CDR3 contains 19 residues. The CDR3 DNA is TGTGCCAGCAGTGCCTTAACTCGCGACAGGGTGGGTCTCAACTATGGCTACACCTTC. This translates into CASSALTRDRVGLNYGYTF.

The gene calls are TRBV19 and TRBJ1-2, with D possibly TRBD1 on 5 matching bases. The CDR3 has 14 amino acids. Trimming pared 10 bases from V and 4 bases from J, leaving 19 bases between. Germline loops: CDR1 LNHDA, CDR2 SQIVND (reference sequence). This CDR3 reads CATLEAVGLYGYTF. In DNA, the CDR3 is TGTGCCACATTAGAGGCAGTGGGGCTCTATGGCTACACCTTC.

The chain recombines TRBV5-4 with TRBJ1-1, with 10 bases lining up with TRBD1. The CDR3 contains 15 residues. The V gene's germline CDR1 is SGHNT and CDR2 YYREEE (reference sequence). The trim removed 3 bases at V and 3 bases at J, leaving 5 bases unmatched. The CDR3 region has the DNA TGTGCCAGCAGCTACCCGACAGGGGGCGACACTGAAGCTTTCTTT. This encodes CASSYPTGGDTEAFF.

The chain uses TRBV10-3 and TRBJ2-1; 9 bases align to TRBD1. The CDR3 extends over 13 amino acids. Germline V CDR1 and CDR2: ENHRY, SYGVKD. The junction had 8 bases not matched to a gene; V was cut back by 11 bases and J by 6 bases. CDR3 sequence reads: CAVGQGIVNEQFF. The CDR3 region has the DNA TGTGCCGTCGGACAGGGGATCGTCAATGAGCAGTTCTTC.

This chain connects TRBV7-9 to TRBJ1-1; possible D gene TRBD1, 6 bases. CDR1 is SEHNR and CDR2 is FQNEAQ in the germline V gene (reference sequence). The CDR3 consists of 13 residues. Trimming pared 5 bases from V and 3 bases from J, leaving 10 bases between. The CDR3 DNA is TGTGCCAGCAGCATACAGGGATACACTGAAGCTTTCTTT. It encodes CASSIQGYTEAFF.

The chain joins TRBV7-2 to TRBJ1-3, with a possible D match to TRBD1 (6 bases). V lost 5 bases and J 0 bases, leaving 11 bases between the germline ends. Germline values: CDR1 SGHTA, CDR2 FQGNSA. This CDR3 is 15 amino acids long. CDR3 DNA sequence: TGTGCCAGCAGCATGGACAGTTTCTCTGGAAACACCATATATTTT. This encodes CASSMDSFSGNTIYF.

This sequence joins TRBV7-9 and TRBJ2-7; D gene ambiguous. V dropped 5 bases and J dropped 2 bases, with 16 bases sitting between them. Looked up from germline, CDR1 is SEHNR and CDR2 is FQNEAQ (reference sequence). The CDR3 has 15 amino acids. CDR3 sequence: CASSLSGVTTYEQYF. DNA of the CDR3: TGTGCCAGCAGCCTTTCCGGTGTCACTACCTACGAGCAGTACTTC.

The gene calls are TRBV9 and TRBJ2-1, with 8 bases fitting TRBD2. Germline trimming cut 3 bases from V and 4 bases from J; bases unmatched to any gene: 6. The germline gives CDR1 SGDLS, CDR2 YYNGEE. This CDR3 is built from 15 residues. The CDR3 region has the DNA TGTGCCAGCAGCGGCAGCGGGAGCCTATACAATGAGCAGTTCTTC. Residues: CASSGSGSLYNEQFF.

This clone was seen just once. V and J are TRBV19 and TRBJ1-1; D possibly corresponds to TRBD1 (6 bases). CDR3 size: 11 residues. V was shortened by 5 bases and J by 7 bases, with 8 bases between the two germline ends. Germline CDR1 is LNHDA and CDR2 is SQIVND (reference sequence). This chain's CDR3 is CASSSGVEAFF. For the CDR3, the DNA is TGTGCCAGTAGTTCAGGGGTTGAAGCTTTCTTT.

The rearrangement joins TRBV19 to TRBJ2-3; D might be TRBD2 (5 bases). V lost 10 bases to trimming and J lost 2 bases, with 16 bases between them. The CDR3 extends over 14 amino acids. Germline CDR1 is LNHDA and CDR2 is SQIVND (reference sequence). CDR3 nucleotides: TGTGCCACCCGGGAAAGAGGGCTCACAGATACGCAGTATTTT. It translates to CATRERGLTDTQYF.

The chain employs TRBV5-1 and TRBJ2-1; TRBD1 matches 10 bases. The CDR3 totals 17 residues. The germline V gene has CDR1 SGHRS and CDR2 YFSETQ. Germline trimming cut 4 bases from V and 4 bases from J; bases unmatched to any gene: 11. This CDR3 reads CASSHVGTGERYNEQFF. CDR3 nucleotide sequence: TGCGCCAGCAGCCATGTTGGGACAGGGGAAAGATACAATGAGCAGTTCTTC. Supplemented by reference TRBV5-1 and TRBJ2-1, the full variable domain reads KAGVTQTPRYLIKTRGQQVTLSCSPISGHRSVSWYQQTPGQGLQFLFEYFSETQRNKGNFPGRFSGRQFSNSRSEMNVSTLELGDSALYLCASSHVGTGERYNEQFFGPGTRLTVL.

The chain joins TRBV19 to TRBJ1-5, with 7 bases that match TRBD1. The V segment lost 11 bases and the J segment 0 bases; nucleotides outside the gene matches: 16. This CDR3 has 17 amino acids. In germline, CDR1 is LNHDA, CDR2 SQIVND (reference sequence). DNA of the CDR3: TGTGCCTCAAACCGGGACAGAGAACTTTATAGCAATCAGCCCCAGCATTTT. Residues: CASNRDRELYSNQPQHF.